This T cell receptor beta chain was sequenced for a study of regulatory T cells in long-lasting Graves disease. Study at large: Graves' cases, newly diagnosed, had used antithyroid drugs under 3 months. Study-level points and caveats: What was studied was peripheral blood only, and not thyroid tissue.

Building of the TCR beta libraries involved iRepertoire HTBI primers and Arm-PCR of CDR3 regions. In the authors' methods: The samples yielded 62 TRBV and some 15 TRBJ segments. MiXCR, run by TCRdb on the multiplex PCR reads, gives a single entry per CDR3 protein. TCRdb, not the original authors, processed these V and J calls. The sample gives about 400,000 distinct CDR3 sequences, around a sixth of which show up once; about 24% is in the top ten. The CDR3 covers 16 residues. Trimming took 2 bases from V and 1 from J, leaving 13 bases between them. Germline CDR1 LGHNA, CDR2 YSLEER. Documented time point: newly diagnosed GD, antithyroid drugs for less than 3 months. Scientists built the TCR library using RNA that was extracted from PBMCs. For this clonotype: The antigen remains unidentified.

The chain carries TRBV4-3 and TRBJ2-3; a possible D gene is TRBD2 (6 bases). The receptor was derived from a female donor with Graves disease. The specimen was peripheral blood mononuclear cells (PBMCs), collected at new diagnosis, from a patient treated with antithyroid drugs. Here the CDR3 DNA reads TGCGCCAGCAGCCAATTTTCAGGAGGGGGCACAGATACGCAGTATTTT. It encodes CASSQFSGGGTDTQYF.